This paragraph reports one T cell receptor beta chain. Its antigen remains unknown. After removal of 5 bases from V and 0 bases from J, the junction contained 4 bases not matched to a gene. The germline V gene has CDR1 SGHTA and CDR2 FQGNSA. The CDR3 length is 15 residues. This entry comes from a study of T cell responses to AZD1222 COVID-19 vaccine. About the research overall: Combined were second doses at about 4 or about 12 weeks.

Clones were sequenced by immunoSEQ multiplex PCR, and TCRdb holds only the in-frame ones, with some missing. Here the sample spans roughly 28,000 clones, roughly nine tenths being singletons. Whole-study findings and limits: Only 5 or 6 people who got AZD1222 tested seropositive at baseline. Females outnumbered males among donors, who were mostly white British; clonal diversity was possibly underestimated.

The clonotype was recovered from an adult in good health. The V gene is TRBV7-2, the J gene TRBJ2-7, with 10 bases identical to TRBD2. Sequenced material: peripheral blood, taken on day 0 of AZD1222 vaccination. Here the CDR3 DNA reads TGTGCCAGCAGCCGGACTAGCGGCGTCTCCTACGAGCAGTACTTC. Translating it yields CASSRTSGVSYEQYF.